This T cell receptor beta chain was captured in a study of CD8 T cells in Susac syndrome. Study-wide points: Clonal expansion was absent from the CD4+ T cell repertoires in Susac syndrome.

As for this clonotype: Its antigen is unknown.

Random hexamers were used to reverse transcribe an amount of 0.5 to 1 ug RNA. TCRdb re-derived calls from the immunoSEQ multiplex PCR reads in MiXCR, one entry per CDR3 protein. Here the sample spans 130,000 or so distinct CDR3 sequences, roughly 95% being singletons. This CDR3 contains 14 residues. Trimming left V 6 bases short and J 3 bases short, with 12 bases between. CDR1 is MNHNY and CDR2 is SVGAGI in the germline V gene (reference sequence). The sequencing sample was made of CD4+ T cells from PBMCs. The receptor was isolated from a human donor with Susac syndrome. V gene TRBV6-6 combines with J gene TRBJ2-1; D is perhaps TRBD2 (5 bases). The DNA of the CDR3 is TGTGCCAGCAGCCCGACCGGGAACTACAATGAGCAGTTCTTC. It is translated as CASSPTGNYNEQFF.